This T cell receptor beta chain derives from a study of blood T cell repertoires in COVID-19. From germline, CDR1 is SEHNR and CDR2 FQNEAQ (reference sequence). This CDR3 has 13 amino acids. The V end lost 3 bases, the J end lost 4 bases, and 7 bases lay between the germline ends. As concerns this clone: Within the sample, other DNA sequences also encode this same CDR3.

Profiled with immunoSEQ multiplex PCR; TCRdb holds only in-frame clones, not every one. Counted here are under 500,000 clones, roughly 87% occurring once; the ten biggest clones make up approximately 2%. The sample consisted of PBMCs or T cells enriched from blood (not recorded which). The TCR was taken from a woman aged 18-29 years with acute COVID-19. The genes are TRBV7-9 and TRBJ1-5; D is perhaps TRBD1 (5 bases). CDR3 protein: CASSFGGNQPQHF. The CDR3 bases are TGTGCCAGCAGCTTCGGGGGAAATCAGCCCCAGCATTTT.